This entry concerns a single TCR beta chain. Its specificity is not known. The study recruited healthy Caucasian donors from Russia who were aged roughly 6 to 95. PBMCs were isolated at a quantity of at least 6.5 million per sample. The data were taken from a study of blood T cells in healthy people across ages. Whole-study results and caveats: Possibly confounding the expanded clonotype changes was the fact that donor CMV status was unknown. Age advanced and TCR beta diversity per million T cells fell, roughly linearly.

It was with a sample-barcoded 5' primer and a J-beta primer mix that a second PCR of roughly 7 to 12 cycles was run. TCRdb reanalysed the 5' RACE reads using MiXCR and keeps one entry per CDR3 protein. The table has 1.2 million to 1.5 million distinct CDR3 sequences, approximately 38% seen once. CDR1 SGHDN and CDR2 FVKESK come from the germline V gene. Trimming took 6 bases from V and 0 from J; bases not matched to a gene: 7. This CDR3 comprises 16 residues. V and J are TRBV14 and TRBJ2-5, with 10 bases that match TRBD2. This TCR derives from a woman under 30 in good health. The sample comprised blood. Here the CDR3 DNA reads TGTGCCAGCAGTTCCGAGCGGGGGGGAAACCAAGAGACCCAGTACTTC. As protein: CASSSERGGNQETQYF.